This T cell receptor (beta chain) was sequenced in a study of Graves' ophthalmopathy and Graves' hyperthyroidism. The wider study: Researchers obtained peripheral blood at initial diagnosis, before any treatment had begun. Findings and limits, study-wide: The model reached around 64% sensitivity and around 72% specificity for predicting ophthalmopathy progression.

Orbital computed tomography, together with clinical symptoms, serum thyroxine, TRAb and thyroid ultrasound, was used for diagnosis. The PBMCs were taken from about 9.7 ml of fresh peripheral blood. This CDR3 has 14 residues. V was clipped by 7 bases and J by 10 bases; unmatched bases: 11. Germline assignment: CDR1 LNHDA and CDR2 SQIVND (reference sequence). Turning to this clonotype: Its antigen is still unknown.

Amplified material comprised TCR beta CDR3 regions derived from RNA transcripts. HTBI primers served in a first-round RT-PCR, which a second-round multiplex PCR followed. MiXCR, applied by TCRdb to the multiplex PCR reads, yields one record per CDR3 protein. The table records tens of thousands of distinct CDR3 sequences, roughly half of them present only once. The sample consisted of peripheral blood. The V gene is TRBV19, the J gene TRBJ2-1; the match to TRBD2 covers 9 bases. The TCR was taken from an adult woman with Graves' ophthalmopathy. For the CDR3, the DNA is TGTGCCAGTATCCCGGGTAGCGGGAGTAACGAGCAGTTCTTC. It encodes CASIPGSGSNEQFF.